Each of the 26 T cell receptor beta chains below was sequenced from the same sample in a study of T-cell memory formation after mild COVID-19. TCRdb redid the calling of the 5' RACE reads with MiXCR, one entry per CDR3 protein. Seen here are some 440,000 distinct CDR3 sequences, about 23% observed once, and the top ten hold under 15%. Specimen: PBMCs or a T cell subset sorted from them (not recorded which). Receptors were obtained from an adult woman who had mild COVID-19 (a few samples of this study predate the infection). Cell type and time point are not known.

The rearrangement uses TRBV25-1 and TRBJ2-7; the D gene could be TRBD1 or TRBD2 (5 bases each). Germline values: CDR1 MGHDK, CDR2 SYGVNS. This CDR3 spans 15 amino acids. Trimming took off 3 bases at V and 3 bases at J, with 15 bases between the two ends. This CDR3 is CASSDPGSNGYEQYF. CDR3 in DNA: TGTGCCAGCAGTGACCCAGGGAGTAATGGCTACGAGCAGTACTTC.

The rearrangement uses TRBV7-9 and TRBJ1-1; the D gene is possibly TRBD1 (5 bases). This CDR3 comprises 16 residues. The germline gives CDR1 SEHNR, CDR2 FQNEAQ (reference sequence). V was shortened by 4 bases and J by 10 bases, with 25 bases between the two germline ends. CDR3 sequence reads: CASSSVGRVNTGGAFF. The CDR3, as DNA: TGTGCCAGCAGCTCCGTGGGCAGGGTTAATACGGGAGGAGCTTTCTTT.

The chain is built from TRBV18 and TRBJ1-1; unclear D gene. Germline lookup yields CDR1 KGHSH and CDR2 LQKENI. The CDR3 contains 13 residues. V lost 0 bases and J lost 3, with 5 bases in between. The DNA for the CDR3 is TGTGCCAGCTCACCACCGATCGACACTGAAGCTTTCTTT. Translating gives CASSPPIDTEAFF.

Many counts were recorded for this clonotype. V is TRBV5-6 and J is TRBJ2-3; 9 bases are a match to TRBD2. The CDR3 is made up of 14 amino acids. With 5 bases clipped from V and 1 base from J, the junction kept 2 bases outside the gene matches. CDR1 is SGHDT and CDR2 is YYEEEE in the germline V gene. The CDR3 reads CASSPSGGTDTQYF. CDR3 nucleotide sequence: TGTGCCAGCAGTCCTAGCGGGGGCACAGATACGCAGTATTTT.

This clonotype was observed a few times. The rearrangement joins TRBV15 to TRBJ1-5; 7 positions agree with TRBD1. After removal of 0 bases from V and 12 bases from J, the junction contained 5 bases not matched to a gene. Germline-derived CDR1 and CDR2 are LNHNV and YYDKDF (reference sequence). This CDR3 has 13 residues. CDR3 coding DNA: TGTGCCACCAGCAGAGATCTGACAGGGAACCAGCATTTT. This encodes CATSRDLTGNQHF. Filled out from reference TRBV15 and TRBJ1-5, the complete variable domain reads DAMVIQNPRYQVTQFGKPVTLSCSQTLNHNVMYWYQQKSSQAPKLLFHYYDKDFNNEADTPDNFQSRRPNTSFCFLDIRSPGLGDTAMYLCATSRDLTGNQHFGDGTRLSIL.

This chain joins TRBV10-3 and TRBJ2-5, with D perhaps matching TRBD1 or TRBD2 (5 bases each). Per the germline V gene, CDR1 is ENHRY and CDR2 is SYGVKD. Trimming pared 1 base from V and 3 bases from J, leaving 15 bases between. The CDR3 length is 16 residues. The DNA of the CDR3 is TGTGCCATCAGTGAGTTATCCGGGACCCCAAAAGAGACCCAGTACTTC. Translating it yields CAISELSGTPKETQYF.

This clonotype came up a few times. The V and J genes are TRBV7-3 and TRBJ2-2; D may be TRBD1 (5 bases). There are 12 residues in the CDR3. Germline CDR1 is SGHTA and CDR2 is FQGTGA. V was cut by 7 bases and J by 3 bases, with 6 bases left in between. CDR3 sequence reads: CASKGDTGELFF. CDR3 DNA sequence: TGTGCCAGCAAAGGGGACACCGGGGAGCTGTTTTTT.

This clonotype was observed a single time. J is TRBJ2-2 and V is TRBV10-3; a weak D match, TRBD2 (6 bases). Per germline, CDR1 ENHRY and CDR2 SYGVKD. Trimming left V 2 bases short and J 5 bases short, with 6 bases between. This CDR3 is built from 13 residues. For the CDR3, the DNA is TGTGCCATCAGTGAGGGGGGGACCGGGGAGCTGTTTTTT. Its protein product is CAISEGGTGELFF.

The chain is built from TRBV7-3 and TRBJ2-5, with D perhaps TRBD2 (6 bases). Germline assignment: CDR1 SGHTA and CDR2 FQGTGA. The CDR3 totals 16 residues. V lost 5 bases and J 4 bases, leaving 20 bases between the germline ends. The CDR3 reads CASSPGGSIKGETQYF. The CDR3 DNA reads as TGTGCCAGCAGCCCCGGGGGTAGTATCAAGGGAGAGACCCAGTACTTC.

The J gene is TRBJ1-3, the V gene TRBV7-6; 7 positions agree with TRBD1. The V segment lost 10 bases and the J segment 0 bases; nucleotides outside the gene matches: 12. Germline values: CDR1 SGHVS, CDR2 FNYEAQ. This CDR3 spans 16 amino acids. The chain's CDR3 is CATRGGTVDSGNTIYF. CDR3 sequence (DNA): TGTGCCACCAGAGGAGGGACAGTTGACTCTGGAAACACCATATATTTT. Full variable domain (rest looked up from reference TRBV7-6 and TRBJ1-3): GAGVSQSPRYKVTKRGQDVALRCDPISGHVSLYWYRQALGQGPEFLTYFNYEAQQDKSGLPNDRFSAERPEGSISTLTIQRTEQRDSAMYRCATRGGTVDSGNTIYFGEGSWLTVV.

This clonotype was detected once. J is TRBJ2-7 and V is TRBV6-5, with 9 nucleotides matching TRBD1. Germline V gene sequence: CDR1 MNHEY, CDR2 SVGAGI. With V trimmed by 5 bases and J by 3 bases, 5 bases remained unmatched. This CDR3 is built from 14 residues. As DNA, the CDR3 is TGTGCCAGCAGTCCGGGACAGGGAATCTACGAGCAGTACTTC. The encoded protein is CASSPGQGIYEQYF.

This clonotype was seen only a few times. The rearrangement joins TRBV24-1 to TRBJ1-5; 8 nucleotides agree with TRBD1. This CDR3 is 15 amino acids long. The V gene's germline CDR1 is KGHDR and CDR2 SFDVKD. V gave up 6 bases and J gave up 2 bases; unmatched junction bases: 5. CDR3 coding DNA: TGTGCCACCAGTTCAGGGGGCCGGGGCAATCAGCCCCAGCATTTT. Its translation is CATSSGGRGNQPQHF.

The chain links TRBV6-5 to TRBJ2-7, with a tentative D call TRBD1 (6 bases). The CDR3 length is 15 residues. V dropped 6 bases and J dropped 0 bases, with 15 bases sitting between them. CDR1 is MNHEY and CDR2 is SVGAGI in the germline V gene. The CDR3: CASRPQGPYSYEQYF. CDR3 nucleotide sequence: TGTGCCAGCAGACCACAGGGCCCCTACTCCTACGAGCAGTACTTC.

The chain combines TRBV27 with TRBJ2-7; D call uncertain. This CDR3 has 14 amino acids. From germline, CDR1 is MNHEY and CDR2 SMNVEV (reference sequence). The V end lost 6 bases, the J end lost 0 bases, and 12 bases lay between the germline ends. CDR3 in DNA: TGTGCCAGCAGCCTAGTCGGCCACTCCTACGAGCAGTACTTC. The encoded protein is CASSLVGHSYEQYF.

The chain combines TRBV12-3 or TRBV12-4 with TRBJ1-1; 8 bases are a match to TRBD1. The V and J ends lost 5 bases and 0 bases, in that order; junction bases with no gene match: 5. CDR3 length: 15 residues. The CDR3 bases are TGTGCCAGCAGTCCGGAGGACAGGGTGAACACTGAAGCTTTCTTT. Encoded protein: CASSPEDRVNTEAFF.

This chain uses TRBV4-1 with TRBJ2-2; no reliable D call. The CDR3 has 15 amino acids. V was cut by 1 base and J by 1 base, with 7 bases left in between. Germline V gene data show CDR1 as MGHRA and CDR2 as YSYEKL. CDR3 nucleotide sequence: TGCGCCAGCAGCCAAGGCCCCGGGAACACCGGGGAGCTGTTTTTT. Translated: CASSQGPGNTGELFF.

This chain connects TRBV15 to TRBJ2-6; perhaps TRBD1 as D (6 bases). Germline values: CDR1 LNHNV, CDR2 YYDKDF (reference sequence). The CDR3 covers 16 residues. V lost 0 bases, J lost 0 bases, and 6 bases lay in between. CDR3 in DNA: TGTGCCACCAGCAGAGAACAGGGCTCTGGGGCCAACGTCCTGACTTTC. It codes for CATSREQGSGANVLTF.

Only a few counts were recorded for this clonotype. The chain carries TRBV7-8 and TRBJ2-1; either TRBD1 or TRBD2 may supply D (5 bases each). The germline CDR1 and CDR2 sequences are SGHVS and FQNEAQ. The CDR3 has 15 residues. V lost 5 bases and J lost 7, with 18 bases in between. The CDR3 DNA follows: TGTGCCAGCAGCCACGGGACGGCCATCCGAAATGAGCAGTTCTTC. This sequence encodes CASSHGTAIRNEQFF.

V and J are TRBV30 and TRBJ1-3; a possible D gene is TRBD1 (5 bases). Germline V CDR1 and CDR2: GTSNPN, SVGIG (reference sequence). There are 14 residues in the CDR3. Between the trimmed V and J ends, which lost 0 bases and 6 bases, there was a span of 12 bases. CDR3 bases: TGTGCCTGGAGTGTTCCTCCAGGGAAAAACACCATATATTTT. Amino acids: CAWSVPPGKNTIYF. The full variable domain, in which reference TRBV30 and TRBJ1-3 provide the parts outside the CDR3, is SQTIHQWPATLVQPVGSPLSLECTVEGTSNPNLYWYRQAAGRGLQLLFYSVGIGQISSEVPQNLSASRPQDRQFILSSKKLLLSDSGFYLCAWSVPPGKNTIYFGEGSWLTVV.

In its sample, this clonotype was seen a few times. The chain uses TRBV7-6 and TRBJ2-5; no firm D call. This CDR3 has 13 amino acids. Per the germline V gene, CDR1 is SGHVS and CDR2 is FNYEAQ. V lost 2 bases to trimming and J lost 5 bases, with 9 bases between them. CDR3 sequence: CASSLYTLETQYF. For the CDR3, the DNA is TGTGCCAGCAGCTTATACACCTTGGAGACCCAGTACTTC. The complete variable domain, with remaining parts taken from reference TRBV7-6 and TRBJ2-5, reads GAGVSQSPRYKVTKRGQDVALRCDPISGHVSLYWYRQALGQGPEFLTYFNYEAQQDKSGLPNDRFSAERPEGSISTLTIQRTEQRDSAMYRCASSLYTLETQYFGPGTRLLVL.

The chain uses TRBV12-3 or TRBV12-4 and TRBJ2-5, with unresolved D. Trimming removed 6 bases at V and 5 bases at J, with 13 bases between. This CDR3 is built from 13 residues. CDR3 sequence: CASSTTNLETQYF. The CDR3 DNA reads as TGTGCCAGCAGCACCACCAACTTGGAGACCCAGTACTTC.

This clonotype was counted only a few times. V usage is TRBV6-5 and J usage is TRBJ2-3; TRBD2 agrees at 8 bases. CDR1 is MNHEY, CDR2 SVGAGI, per germline. The CDR3 contains 15 residues. V lost 0 bases, J lost 3 bases, and 2 bases stayed unmatched. Here the CDR3 DNA reads TGTGCCAGCAGTTACTCCCGGGGGGGGACAGATACGCAGTATTTT. Amino acids: CASSYSRGGTDTQYF.

This clonotype was observed a handful of times. This chain connects TRBV4-3 to TRBJ2-7; D remains unclear. The CDR3 contains 15 residues. Germline V gives CDR1 LGHNA, CDR2 YSLEER. Deletions cut 2 bases from V and 5 bases from J, with 16 bases between. The CDR3 loop is CASSQKAKQSHEQYF. CDR3 coding DNA: TGCGCCAGCAGCCAAAAGGCGAAACAGAGCCACGAGCAGTACTTC.

This clonotype was observed a few times. The chain links TRBV13 to TRBJ1-5; 7 positions match TRBD1. Per the germline V gene, CDR1 is PRHDT and CDR2 is FYEKMQ (reference sequence). The V and J ends lost 4 bases and 1 base, in that order; junction bases with no gene match: 1. This CDR3 is built from 14 residues. The CDR3 DNA reads as TGTGCCAGCAGCTCCAGGGGGAGCAATCAGCCCCAGCATTTT. It yields the protein CASSSRGSNQPQHF. Full variable domain (rest looked up from reference TRBV13 and TRBJ1-5): AAGVIQSPRHLIKEKRETATLKCYPIPRHDTVYWYQQGPGQDPQFLISFYEKMQSDKGSIPDRFSAQQFSDYHSELNMSSLELGDSALYFCASSSRGSNQPQHFGDGTRLSIL.

This clonotype was detected a few times. This rearrangement joins TRBV29-1 to TRBJ1-2, with a possible D match to TRBD1 (6 bases). CDR3 length: 15 residues. V lost 0 bases to trimming and J lost 8 bases, with 19 bases between them. Looked up from germline, CDR1 is SQVTM and CDR2 is ANQGSEA. The CDR3 bases are TGCAGCGTTGAAGATCGAGGTCAGGGGCGTTGGGGCTACACCTTC. Translated, it gives CSVEDRGQGRWGYTF.

The V and J genes are TRBV7-9 and TRBJ2-2; a possible D gene is TRBD2 (7 bases). Germline V gene data show CDR1 as SEHNR and CDR2 as FQNEAQ (reference sequence). With 5 bases removed from V and 6 bases from J, the gap between germline ends came to 22 bases. This CDR3 spans 17 amino acids. The CDR3 sequence is CASSRSPRGGTPGELFF. The DNA for the CDR3 is TGTGCCAGCAGCCGCAGCCCGAGGGGGGGGACTCCCGGGGAGCTGTTTTTT.